The clone carrying this T cell receptor (beta chain) was seen once. Germline CDR1 MNHNS, CDR2 SASEGT. V dropped 2 bases and J dropped 4 bases, with 17 bases sitting between them. This CDR3 is built from 16 residues. In the authors' methods: Amplification from reference gene primers served as the basis for estimated nucleated cell counts. TCRdb keeps only in-frame clones here, not all; method: immunoSEQ multiplex PCR. That table furnishes V, J and clone size, whereas the DNA furnished D and trimming. Among 270,000 or so clones, roughly 89% were seen once, and the ten largest hold roughly 4.8%. The sample belongs to a study of blood T cell repertoires in COVID-19. Looking at the study overall: Samples representing acute and convalescent COVID-19 were sourced from the United States, Italy and Spain. From T cells, B-cell-depleted T cells, or PBMCs came the material, which was cDNA or gDNA.

The chain links TRBV6-1 to TRBJ1-1; TRBD1 is a possible D gene (5 bases). Source material: peripheral blood. The origin of this receptor is a middle-aged woman who had recovered from COVID-19. CDR3 in amino acids: CASSEFYGGSGTEAFF. In DNA form, the CDR3 reads TGTGCCAGCAGTGAATTCTATGGGGGGTCGGGCACTGAAGCTTTCTTT.